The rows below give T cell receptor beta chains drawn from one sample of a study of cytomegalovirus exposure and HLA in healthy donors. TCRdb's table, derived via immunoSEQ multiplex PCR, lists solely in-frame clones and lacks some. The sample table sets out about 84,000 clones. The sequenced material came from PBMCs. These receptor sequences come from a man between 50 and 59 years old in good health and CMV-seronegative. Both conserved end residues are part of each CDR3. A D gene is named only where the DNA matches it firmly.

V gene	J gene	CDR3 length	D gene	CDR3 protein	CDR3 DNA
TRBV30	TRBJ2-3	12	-	CAWSRVADTQYF	TGTGCCTGGAGTCGCGTTGCAGATACGCAGTATTTT
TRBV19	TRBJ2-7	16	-	CASSILANSGSYEQYF	TGTGCCAGTAGTATATTAGCTAACTCGGGCTCCTACGAGCAGTACTTC
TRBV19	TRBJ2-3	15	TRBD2	CASSMGGGNTDTQYF	TGTGCCAGTAGTATGGGCGGGGGAAACACAGATACGCAGTATTTT
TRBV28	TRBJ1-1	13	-	CASSLFSLPEAFF	TGTGCCAGCAGTTTGTTCAGTCTCCCTGAAGCTTTCTTT
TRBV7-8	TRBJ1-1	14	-	CASSTSTYSTEAFF	TGTGCCAGCAGCACCTCAACGTACAGCACTGAAGCTTTCTTT
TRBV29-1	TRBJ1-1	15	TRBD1	CSVARQGLSNTEAFF	TGCAGCGTCGCCAGACAGGGCCTCTCGAACACTGAAGCTTTCTTT
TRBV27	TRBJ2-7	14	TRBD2	CATVGGTRLDEQYF	TGTGCCACCGTCGGGGGGACTAGGTTGGACGAGCAGTACTTC
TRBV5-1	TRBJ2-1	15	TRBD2	CASSFSSGGYNEQFF	TGCGCCAGCAGCTTTTCTAGCGGGGGCTACAATGAGCAGTTCTTC
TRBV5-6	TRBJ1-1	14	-	CASSLFRGATGAFF	TGTGCCAGCAGCCTTTTTCGGGGGGCCACTGGAGCTTTCTTT
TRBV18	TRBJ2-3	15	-	CASSPPWGGTDTQYF	TGTGCCAGCTCACCACCGTGGGGGGGCACAGATACGCAGTATTTT
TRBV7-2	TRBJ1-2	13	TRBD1	CASSPGQGGGYTF	TGTGCCAGCAGCCCCGGACAGGGCGGTGGCTACACCTTC
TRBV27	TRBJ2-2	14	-	CASRLQGNTGELFF	TGTGCCAGCAGGCTACAGGGGAACACCGGGGAGCTGTTTTTT
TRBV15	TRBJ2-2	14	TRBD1	CATRVNRGSGELFF	TGTGCCACCAGAGTTAACAGGGGCAGCGGGGAGCTGTTTTTT
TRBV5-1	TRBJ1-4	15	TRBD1	CASSPGDRGGEKLFF	TGCGCCAGCAGCCCAGGGGACAGGGGAGGAGAAAAACTGTTTTTT
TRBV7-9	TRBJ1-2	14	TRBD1	CASSPGQGTYGYTF	TGTGCCAGCAGCCCCGGACAGGGAACATATGGCTACACCTTC
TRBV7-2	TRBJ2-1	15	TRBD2	CASSLSGGAFDEQFF	TGTGCCAGCAGCTTGAGCGGGGGGGCATTCGATGAGCAGTTCTTC
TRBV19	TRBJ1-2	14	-	CASSIVGSTYGYTF	TGTGCCAGTAGTATAGTTGGGAGTACCTATGGCTACACCTTC
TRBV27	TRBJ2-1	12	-	CASSLLINEQFF	TGTGCCAGCAGTTTGTTAATTAATGAGCAGTTCTTC
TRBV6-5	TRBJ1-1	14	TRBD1	CASKYEGANTEAFF	TGTGCCAGCAAGTACGAGGGGGCTAACACTGAAGCTTTCTTT
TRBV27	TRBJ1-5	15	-	CASSPRAGTGQPQHF	TGTGCCAGCAGTCCCCGCGCGGGGACGGGGCAGCCCCAGCATTTT
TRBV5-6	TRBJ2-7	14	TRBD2	CASRPRGGPYEQYF	TGTGCCAGCAGACCACGGGGGGGACCCTACGAGCAGTACTTC
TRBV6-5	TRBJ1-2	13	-	CASVEGGGRGYTF	TGTGCCAGTGTGGAGGGAGGAGGGAGAGGCTACACCTTC
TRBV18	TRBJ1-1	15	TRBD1	CASSPMNRGGTEAFF	TGTGCCAGCTCACCGATGAACAGGGGAGGCACTGAAGCTTTCTTT
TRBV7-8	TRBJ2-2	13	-	CANKRGGTGELFF	TGTGCCAACAAGAGGGGGGGCACCGGGGAGCTGTTTTTT
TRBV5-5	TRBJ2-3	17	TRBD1	CASSYPLTGSITDTQYF	TGTGCCAGCAGCTATCCCCTGACAGGGAGTATCACAGATACGCAGTATTTT
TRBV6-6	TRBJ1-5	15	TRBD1	CASSLRTGGNQPQHF	TGTGCCAGCAGTTTACGGACAGGGGGAAATCAGCCCCAGCATTTT
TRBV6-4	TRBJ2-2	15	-	CASSNGPRLFGELFF	TGTGCCAGCAGTAATGGGCCCCGCCTCTTCGGGGAGCTGTTTTTT
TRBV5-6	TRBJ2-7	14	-	CASSVGHQPYEQYF	TGTGCCAGCAGCGTCGGACACCAGCCCTACGAGCAGTACTTC
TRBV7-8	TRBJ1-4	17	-	CASSLAPLGEANEKLFF	TGTGCCAGCAGCTTAGCCCCCCTGGGGGAGGCTAATGAAAAACTGTTTTTT
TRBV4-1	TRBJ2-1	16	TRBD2	CASSQVASGAYNEQFF	TGCGCCAGCAGCCAAGTCGCTAGCGGGGCCTACAATGAGCAGTTCTTC
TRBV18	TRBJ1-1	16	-	CASSQARASNDAEAFF	TGTGCCAGCTCACAAGCCAGGGCCTCCAACGACGCTGAAGCTTTCTTT
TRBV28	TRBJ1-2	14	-	CASSLGGRLYGYTF	TGTGCCAGCAGTTTAGGAGGGAGGCTCTATGGCTACACCTTC
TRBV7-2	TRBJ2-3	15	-	CASSQGSQGTDTQYF	TGTGCCAGCAGCCAAGGATCACAGGGCACAGATACGCAGTATTTT
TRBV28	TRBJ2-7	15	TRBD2	CASSLPQRGGLEQYF	TGTGCCAGCAGCCTCCCACAGCGGGGGGGCCTGGAGCAGTACTTC
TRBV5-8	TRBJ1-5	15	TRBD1	CASGLRDRSHQPQHF	TGTGCCAGCGGATTAAGGGACAGGTCCCATCAGCCCCAGCATTTT
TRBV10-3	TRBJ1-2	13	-	CAISEREEYGYTF	TGTGCCATCAGTGAACGGGAGGAGTATGGCTACACCTTC
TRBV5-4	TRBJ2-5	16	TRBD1	CASSLAGQGAGETQYF	TGTGCCAGCAGCTTGGCCGGTCAGGGGGCCGGAGAGACCCAGTACTTC
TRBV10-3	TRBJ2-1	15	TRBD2	CAISESSGTSNEQFF	TGTGCCATCAGTGAGTCGTCCGGGACTAGCAATGAGCAGTTCTTC
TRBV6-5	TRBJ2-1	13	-	CASSPLWSNEQFF	TGTGCCAGCTCGCCCCTGTGGAGCAATGAGCAGTTCTTC
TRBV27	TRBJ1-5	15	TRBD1	CASSLQGAFNQPQHF	TGTGCCAGCAGTTTACAGGGGGCCTTCAATCAGCCCCAGCATTTT
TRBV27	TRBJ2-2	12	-	CASSFGTGELFF	TGTGCCAGCAGTTTCGGCACCGGGGAGCTGTTTTTT
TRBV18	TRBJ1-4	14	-	CASSPDRNNEKLFF	TGTGCCAGCTCACCCGACAGAAATAATGAAAAACTGTTTTTT
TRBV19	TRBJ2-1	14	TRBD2	CASSMKTSWAEQFF	TGTGCCAGTAGTATGAAGACTAGCTGGGCTGAGCAGTTCTTC
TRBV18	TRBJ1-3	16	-	CASSPSRGYKGNTIYF	TGTGCCAGCTCACCATCTCGCGGGTACAAAGGAAACACCATATATTTT
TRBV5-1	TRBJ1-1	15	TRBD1	CASSLGNTGGTEAFF	TGCGCCAGCAGCTTGGGAAATACAGGGGGCACTGAAGCTTTCTTT
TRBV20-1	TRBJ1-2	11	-	CSASSVYGYTF	TGCAGTGCTAGCTCAGTCTATGGCTACACCTTC
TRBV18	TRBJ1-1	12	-	CASSPLQGEGFF	TGTGCCAGCTCACCGCTACAGGGCGAGGGGTTCTTT
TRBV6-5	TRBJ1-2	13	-	CASSYPGEKVDTF	TGTGCCAGCAGTTACCCCGGAGAGAAGGTTGACACCTTC
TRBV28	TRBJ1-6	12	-	CASKRDNSPLHF	TGTGCCAGCAAGAGGGATAATTCACCCCTCCACTTT
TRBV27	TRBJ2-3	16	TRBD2	CASSQGLAGLTDTQYF	TGTGCCAGCAGTCAGGGACTAGCGGGGCTCACAGATACGCAGTATTTT
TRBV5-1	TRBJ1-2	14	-	CASSLSAENYGYTF	TGCGCCAGCAGCTTATCCGCAGAAAACTATGGCTACACCTTC
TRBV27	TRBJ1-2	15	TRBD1	CASSLGIDRGYGYTF	TGTGCCAGCAGTTTAGGGATTGACAGGGGTTATGGCTACACCTTC
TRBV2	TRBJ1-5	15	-	CASSAPSRGHQPQHF	TGTGCCAGCAGTGCCCCCTCCAGGGGACATCAGCCCCAGCATTTT
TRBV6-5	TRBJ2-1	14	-	CASSLGQFDNEQFF	TGTGCCAGCAGCCTTGGACAGTTTGACAATGAGCAGTTCTTC
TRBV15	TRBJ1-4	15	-	CATRGLSSVDEKLFF	TGTGCCACCAGGGGGCTCTCTTCGGTTGATGAAAAACTGTTTTTT
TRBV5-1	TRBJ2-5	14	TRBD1	CASSSTRGPETQYF	TGCGCCAGCAGCTCTACCAGGGGGCCTGAGACCCAGTACTTC
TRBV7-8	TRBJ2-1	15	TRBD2	CASSLGLAGGNEQFF	TGTGCCAGCAGCTTAGGGCTAGCGGGGGGGAATGAGCAGTTCTTC
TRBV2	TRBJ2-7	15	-	CASSPGLRGPYEQYF	TGTGCCAGCAGTCCGGGACTCCGGGGCCCCTACGAGCAGTACTTC
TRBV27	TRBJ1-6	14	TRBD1	CASTTGQSNSPLHF	TGTGCCAGCACCACGGGACAGTCTAATTCACCCCTCCACTTT